This paragraph reports one T cell receptor (beta chain). Its antigen is unknown. The record originates from a study of CD8+ T cells in alopecia areata. General study findings and limits: In scalp samples, resident alphabeta T cells of normal skin are also sequenced. TCR sharing was clearer in mice than between patients, perhaps partly owing to patient HLA diversity.

The authors extracted RNA and reverse transcribed it into cDNA as the sequencing template. Clones were read by immunoSEQ multiplex PCR, and TCRdb kept only the in-frame ones, dropping some. This sample has about 150,000 clones, with less than 75% found just once. V lost 5 bases and J 2 bases, leaving 11 bases between the germline ends. Per the germline V gene, CDR1 is SNHLY and CDR2 is FYNNEI. The CDR3 spans 14 residues. The clonotype originates from a human donor in good health. The sample was CD8+ T cells sorted from blood. The chain has TRBV2 and TRBJ2-3; no reliable D call. In DNA form, the CDR3 reads TGTGCCAGCAGTCATGACGGCTACACAGATACGCAGTATTTT. Amino acid sequence: CASSHDGYTDTQYF.